This entry describes one T cell receptor (beta chain). The record originates from a study of blood T cell repertoires in COVID-19. The authors' processing: How many nucleated cells were present was estimated from reference gene primer amplification. Clones were read by immunoSEQ multiplex PCR, and TCRdb kept only the in-frame ones, dropping some. V and J calls and clone size follow that table, whereas D and trimming were derived from the DNA. The top ten hold 18% of the sample, which has 150,000 to 200,000 clones, 85% to 90% seen once. Seattle researchers signed up patients amid active infection and tracked them longitudinally. Germline CDR1 and CDR2: LNHNV and YYDKDF (reference sequence). Germline trimming cut 0 bases from V and 2 bases from J; bases unmatched to any gene: 6. The CDR3 loop spans 16 amino acids.

The sequencing input was peripheral blood. This sequence joins TRBV15 and TRBJ1-2, with TRBD1 matching over 7 bases. The sequence was collected from a person aged 65 to 85 with COVID-19, enrolled during active disease. This CDR3 is CATSRDAGQRNYGYTF. Written as DNA, the CDR3 is TGTGCCACCAGCAGAGATGCGGGACAGAGAAACTATGGCTACACCTTC.